The 17 T cell receptor beta chains below were found in one sample sequenced in a study of T cell responses to AZD1222 COVID-19 vaccine. Repertoires were generated with immunoSEQ multiplex PCR, while TCRdb's copy carries only in-frame clones and drops some. The sample shows 90,000 to 150,000 clones, around 85% of them seen only once. This material consisted of peripheral blood, taken on day 0 of AZD1222 vaccination. The origin of the receptors is an adult in good health.

The V call is TRBV29-1, the J call TRBJ1-1; 7 bases fit TRBD1. Germline V gene lookup returns CDR1 SQVTM and CDR2 ANQGSEA. J lost 5 bases, V lost 7 bases, and 7 bases had no gene match. The CDR3 totals 12 residues. CDR3 sequence reads: CSGGQQRTEAFF. The CDR3 coding sequence is TGCAGCGGGGGACAGCAAAGGACTGAAGCTTTCTTT. Complete variable domain (other parts from reference TRBV29-1 and TRBJ1-1): SAVISQKPSRDICQRGTSLTIQCQVDSQVTMMFWYRQQPGQSLTLIATANQGSEATYESGFVIDKFPISRPNLTFSTLTVSNMSPEDSSIYLCSGGQQRTEAFFGQGTRLTVV.

The V gene is TRBV7-9, the J gene TRBJ1-1; tentative D call: TRBD1 (5 bases). CDR3 size: 14 residues. V was cut by 5 bases and J by 3 bases, with 13 bases left in between. Germline V gene data show CDR1 as SEHNR and CDR2 as FQNEAQ (reference sequence). DNA of the CDR3: TGTGCCAGCAGCCCCGGGGGTCGAGACACTGAAGCTTTCTTT. This encodes CASSPGGRDTEAFF.

This clone was seen a single time. V usage is TRBV6-2 or TRBV6-3 and J usage is TRBJ2-1, with D hard to call. Trimming cost V 0 bases and J 2 bases, with 8 bases left between them. This CDR3 spans 15 amino acids. The germline gives CDR1 MNHEY, CDR2 SVGEGT. CDR3 nucleotides: TGTGCCAGCAGTTACTCGGTTACCCCCTACAATGAGCAGTTCTTC. Translating it yields CASSYSVTPYNEQFF.

The V gene is TRBV15, the J gene TRBJ2-7; D ambiguous. CDR3 length: 12 residues. V lost 4 bases and J lost 5, with 9 bases in between. Germline V gives CDR1 LNHNV, CDR2 YYDKDF (reference sequence). The CDR3 nucleotides read TGTGCCACCAGCACGGCAGACCACGAGCAGTACTTC. As protein: CATSTADHEQYF.

This chain joins TRBV3-1 (or the pseudogene TRBV3-2) and TRBJ2-7; 10 nucleotides line up with TRBD1. In germline, CDR1 is LGHDT, CDR2 YNNKEL (reference sequence). Trimming cost V 0 bases and J 6 bases; bases outside gene matches: 8. This CDR3 has 16 residues. The CDR3 DNA sequence: TGTGCCAGCAGCCAAGAAATCGGGACAGGGGAGGTCGAGCAGTACTTC. The encoded protein is CASSQEIGTGEVEQYF.

This clone came up a few times. The gene calls are TRBV19 and TRBJ1-2; unclear D gene. There are 17 residues in the CDR3. CDR1 and CDR2 (germline): LNHDA, SQIVND (reference sequence). Trimming removed 2 bases at V and 2 bases at J, with 18 bases between. CDR3 coding DNA: TGTGCCAGTAGTATAACGCGGCAGTCTGGGAGAAACTATGGCTACACCTTC. Translation: CASSITRQSGRNYGYTF. The whole variable domain, filled in from reference TRBV19 and TRBJ1-2, reads DGGITQSPKYLFRKEGQNVTLSCEQNLNHDAMYWYRQDPGQGLRLIYYSQIVNDFQKGDIAEGYSVSREKKESFPLTVTSAQKNPTAFYLCASSITRQSGRNYGYTFGSGTRLTVV.

The chain employs TRBV20-1 and TRBJ2-1; D is unresolved. V was pared by 8 bases and J by 7 bases, with 6 bases between. CDR1 and CDR2 from the germline V gene are DFQATT and SNEGSKA (reference sequence). The CDR3 consists of 9 residues. The CDR3 region has the DNA TGCAGTTTAGGGAATGAGCAGTTCTTC. It encodes CSLGNEQFF.

V usage is TRBV30 and J usage is TRBJ1-4; D unresolved. This CDR3 has 12 amino acids. The germline gives CDR1 GTSNPN, CDR2 SVGIG (reference sequence). Trimming cost V 3 bases and J 6 bases, with 8 bases left between them. CDR3 amino acids: CAWSAAYEKLFF. The CDR3 bases are TGTGCCTGGAGCGCCGCGTATGAAAAACTGTTTTTT.

J is TRBJ2-7 and V is TRBV6-5, with D tentatively TRBD2 (6 bases). The CDR3 is 12 residues long. Trimming cost V 5 bases and J 7 bases, with 12 bases left between them. CDR1 is MNHEY, CDR2 SVGAGI, per germline. CDR3 DNA sequence: TGTGCCAGCAGTCTATGGGCGGGGGAGCAGTACTTC. Protein: CASSLWAGEQYF.

This chain uses TRBV3-1 (or the pseudogene TRBV3-2) with TRBJ1-5; D not certain. V lost 1 base and J lost 1, with 5 bases in between. CDR1 is LGHDT, CDR2 YNNKEL, per germline (reference sequence). The CDR3 has 14 residues. The CDR3 sequence is CASSQARSNQPQHF. The DNA of the CDR3 is TGTGCCAGCAGCCAAGCTAGGAGCAATCAGCCCCAGCATTTT.

This chain uses TRBV9 with TRBJ1-3; no definite D call. The V end lost 0 bases, the J end lost 0 bases, and 16 bases lay between the germline ends. This CDR3 comprises 18 residues. The germline gives CDR1 SGDLS, CDR2 YYNGEE. This CDR3 is CASSVAWGAPSSGNTIYF. The CDR3 coding sequence is TGTGCCAGCAGCGTAGCTTGGGGAGCGCCTAGCTCTGGAAACACCATATATTTT.

This sequence joins TRBV7-9 and TRBJ2-7, with a weak D call TRBD1 (5 bases). This CDR3 has 14 residues. CDR1 and CDR2 from the germline V gene are SEHNR and FQNEAQ (reference sequence). The germline V and J ends were trimmed by 2 bases and 1 base, with 9 bases remaining between them. The CDR3 DNA follows: TGTGCCAGCAGCTTATCCGGACAATCCTACGAGCAGTACTTC. This translates into CASSLSGQSYEQYF.

This clone is a singleton in its sample. This chain links TRBV24-1 with TRBJ1-5, with D unresolved. Germline assignment: CDR1 KGHDR and CDR2 SFDVKD. This CDR3 spans 14 amino acids. Trimming took off 3 bases at V and 4 bases at J, with 9 bases between the two ends. CDR3 DNA sequence: TGTGCCACCAGTGATCGCACCGAAAATCAGCCCCAGCATTTT. Encoded protein: CATSDRTENQPQHF.

This clone was observed a single time. The rearrangement links TRBV7-9 to TRBJ2-2; TRBD1 aligns across 8 bases. CDR3 length equals 16 residues. Germline V CDR1 and CDR2: SEHNR, FQNEAQ (reference sequence). V dropped 6 bases and J dropped 2; count of bases not matched to a gene: 8. The CDR3 loop is CASRVLDRANTGELFF. In DNA form, the CDR3 reads TGTGCCAGCAGGGTTCTGGACAGGGCCAACACCGGGGAGCTGTTTTTT.

The chain carries TRBV28 and TRBJ1-5; 7 positions match TRBD1. Germline CDR1 and CDR2: MDHEN and SYDVKM. The CDR3 extends over 15 amino acids. Trimming removed 6 bases from V and 3 bases from J; junction bases left unmatched: 8. CDR3 region: CASRPPGQSNQPQHF. The CDR3 DNA reads as TGTGCCAGCAGGCCCCCGGGACAGTCCAATCAGCCCCAGCATTTT.

The chain couples TRBV28 to TRBJ1-2, with a tentative D call TRBD1 (6 bases). The length of the CDR3 is 14 residues. V lost 5 bases and J 3 bases, leaving 13 bases between the germline ends. In germline, CDR1 is MDHEN, CDR2 SYDVKM. The CDR3 DNA sequence: TGTGCCAGCAGTGAGACGGACAGTTACTATGGCTACACCTTC. It encodes CASSETDSYYGYTF.

V gene TRBV19 combines with J gene TRBJ1-6; D uncertain. CDR1 is LNHDA and CDR2 is SQIVND in the germline V gene (reference sequence). This CDR3 contains 17 residues. V gave up 5 bases and J gave up 0 bases, with 14 bases separating them. The CDR3 is CASSLRSVGSYNSPLHF. CDR3 nucleotide sequence: TGTGCCAGTAGTTTACGATCTGTGGGCTCCTATAATTCACCCCTCCACTTT.